A single sample is the source of the 4 T cell receptor beta chains below, sequenced in a study of blood T cell repertoires in COVID-19. Profiled with immunoSEQ multiplex PCR; TCRdb holds only in-frame clones, not every one. The sample lists approximately 330,000 clones; roughly 90% were seen once. Sequencing input: peripheral blood. All receptors come from a woman between 50 and 59 years old with active or convalescent COVID-19.

V gene TRBV18 combines with J gene TRBJ1-1, with a possible D match to TRBD1 (5 bases). Germline loops: CDR1 KGHSH, CDR2 LQKENI. The CDR3 covers 16 residues. Trimming removed 3 bases at V and 1 base at J, with 15 bases between. DNA for the CDR3: TGTGCCAGCTCACCCTCGAGACAGCTAACGAACACTGAAGCTTTCTTT. Its protein is CASSPSRQLTNTEAFF.

This chain joins TRBV5-6 and TRBJ2-7; possible D gene TRBD2, 5 bases. CDR1 and CDR2 from the germline V gene are SGHDT and YYEEEE. The CDR3 is 14 residues long. Trimming removed 0 bases at V and 5 bases at J, with 12 bases between. CDR3 sequence (DNA): TGTGCCAGCAGCTTGGGCGGGTTCCGGAACGAGCAGTACTTC. This encodes CASSLGGFRNEQYF. The variable domain in full, with the rest retrieved from reference TRBV5-6 and TRBJ2-7, is DAGVTQSPTHLIKTRGQQVTLRCSPKSGHDTVSWYQQALGQGPQFIFQYYEEEERQRGNFPDRFSGHQFPNYSSELNVNALLLGDSALYLCASSLGGFRNEQYFGPGTRLTVT.

This chain links TRBV30 with TRBJ2-1, with a weak D call TRBD1 (5 bases). The V end was cut by 0 bases, the J end by 8 bases, with 17 bases between. Germline V CDR1 and CDR2: GTSNPN, SVGIG (reference sequence). The CDR3 totals 15 residues. The CDR3 sequence: CAWSVQRGKSDEQFF. The CDR3 DNA is TGTGCCTGGAGTGTACAAAGGGGCAAGTCCGATGAGCAGTTCTTC.

The rearrangement uses TRBV7-8 and TRBJ2-1, with D perhaps TRBD1 (6 bases). In germline, CDR1 is SGHVS, CDR2 FQNEAQ. Trimming left V 2 bases short and J 7 bases short, with 15 bases between. This CDR3 region has 15 residues. The CDR3 loop reads CASSLKAVQGNEQFF. The CDR3, as DNA: TGTGCCAGCAGCTTAAAGGCGGTCCAGGGGAATGAGCAGTTCTTC.